The clone carrying this TCR beta chain showed up just a few times. The antigen remains unidentified. These data are taken from a study of beta chain features in type 1 diabetes. Since all of the isolated RNA was reverse transcribed, expressed TCRB transcripts were what got sequenced. Clones were sequenced by immunoSEQ multiplex PCR, and TCRdb holds only the in-frame ones, with some missing. The sample has hundreds of thousands of clones, approximately 16% seen once; the top ten hold more than 0.015%. V gave up 0 bases and J gave up 1 base, with 13 bases separating them. CDR1 and CDR2 from the germline V gene are SGHRS and YFSETQ. The CDR3 consists of 16 residues. Cells sorted by CD45RO/CCR7/CD25/CD127/CD95/CD27 comprised CD4+ naive, central memory, regulatory and stem cell-like memory cells. Study-wide points: PCR might preferentially amplify shorter templates, equally in patients and controls. Patients with Type 1 diabetes showed moderately but significantly shorter TCRB CDR3s in all four CD4+ subsets.

The source of this sequence is a man between 18 and 35 years old with type 1 diabetes. This chain connects TRBV5-1 to TRBJ2-5; perhaps TRBD1 as D (6 bases). Sequencing input: naive CD4+ T cells from blood. The CDR3 coding sequence is TGCGCCAGCAGCTTGGTTGGACAGACCTTCCAAGAGACCCAGTACTTC. Its translation is CASSLVGQTFQETQYF.